The 14 T cell receptor beta chains presented below share a single source sample, sequenced in a study of cytomegalovirus exposure and HLA in healthy donors. Use of 60 Vbeta and 13 Jbeta primers characterized the PCR. Assay: immunoSEQ multiplex PCR; the TCRdb copy retains only in-frame clones and omits some. The table shows fewer than 200,000 clones, with more than 80% occurring only once. Input material: PBMCs. These receptors came from a woman in her forties or fifties in good health and CMV-seronegative.

This chain links TRBV2 with TRBJ2-5; D perhaps matches TRBD2 (7 bases). Germline CDR1 and CDR2: SNHLY and FYNNEI. This CDR3 has 14 amino acids. With 1 base removed from V and 11 bases from J, the gap between germline ends came to 17 bases. As DNA, the CDR3 is TGTGCCAGCAGTGAAGTCGTGGGGGCGGGGGAGCAGTACTTC. Amino acid sequence: CASSEVVGAGEQYF.

The V call is TRBV10-3, the J call TRBJ2-1; 9 bases match TRBD2. V gave up 6 bases and J gave up 6 bases; unmatched junction bases: 12. The CDR3 runs to 16 residues. CDR1 is ENHRY and CDR2 is SYGVKD in the germline V gene. The CDR3 DNA follows: TGTGCCATCAGAAACCCGGGGAGCGGGGGGCCCAATGAGCAGTTCTTC. Translating it yields CAIRNPGSGGPNEQFF.

This chain uses TRBV6-4 with TRBJ2-1, with a weak D call TRBD1 (5 bases). Trimming took off 3 bases at V and 6 bases at J, with 18 bases between the two ends. Germline loops: CDR1 MRHNA, CDR2 SNTAGT. The CDR3 totals 16 residues. CDR3 DNA sequence: TGTGCCAGCAGTGAAACGGCGCCGCCGCAGGGCAATGAGCAGTTCTTC. Amino acid sequence: CASSETAPPQGNEQFF.

This clone was seen just once. The J gene is TRBJ2-7, the V gene TRBV19; the match to TRBD2 covers 11 bases. Per germline, CDR1 LNHDA and CDR2 SQIVND (reference sequence). This CDR3 has 14 residues. Unmatched junction bases numbered 4, after V lost 3 bases and J lost 6 bases. The CDR3 spells CASSMRLAGSEQYF. The CDR3 DNA is TGTGCCAGTAGTATGAGACTAGCGGGAAGCGAGCAGTACTTC.

The chain links TRBV7-2 to TRBJ1-5, with 7 bases lining up with TRBD1. The CDR3 has 14 residues. From germline, CDR1 is SGHTA and CDR2 FQGNSA. J lost 4 bases, V lost 8 bases, and 8 bases had no gene match. The CDR3 DNA reads TGTGCCAGCCGAAGGGACAGCCAAAATCAGCCCCAGCATTTT. Amino acid sequence: CASRRDSQNQPQHF.

The chain recombines TRBV28 with TRBJ2-5, with 14 bases matching TRBD2. V lost 5 bases, J lost 2 bases, and 10 bases stayed unmatched. The germline gives CDR1 MDHEN, CDR2 SYDVKM. The CDR3 has 18 amino acids. For the CDR3, the DNA is TGTGCCAGCAGTGCCTGGACTAGCGGGAGGATGGGGCAAGAGACCCAGTACTTC. It yields the protein CASSAWTSGRMGQETQYF.

V and J are TRBV9 and TRBJ1-3; 9 nucleotides match TRBD1. Germline CDR1 is SGDLS and CDR2 is YYNGEE. With V trimmed by 4 bases and J by 8 bases, 10 bases remained unmatched. The CDR3 covers 15 residues. The CDR3 here is CASSSRTGEGDTIYF. Written as DNA, the CDR3 is TGTGCCAGCAGCTCTCGGACAGGGGAGGGGGACACCATATATTTT.

This chain joins TRBV6-6 and TRBJ2-7; D call uncertain. Between the trimmed V and J ends, which lost 6 bases and 5 bases, there was a span of 11 bases. This CDR3 has 12 amino acids. The germline gives CDR1 MNHNY, CDR2 SVGAGI (reference sequence). DNA of the CDR3: TGTGCCAGCAGCCCAACCCGAGACGAGCAGTACTTC. Protein: CASSPTRDEQYF.

The chain employs TRBV9 and TRBJ2-1; a possible D gene is TRBD2 (5 bases). The V end lost 0 bases, the J end lost 2 bases, and 12 bases lay between the germline ends. This CDR3 is built from 16 residues. Germline V gene data show CDR1 as SGDLS and CDR2 as YYNGEE. CDR3 in amino acids: CASSVASRGAYNEQFF. The CDR3 DNA sequence: TGTGCCAGCAGCGTAGCTTCCCGGGGAGCCTACAATGAGCAGTTCTTC.

This sequence joins TRBV30 and TRBJ1-1; possible D gene TRBD1, 5 bases. This CDR3 comprises 19 residues. The V end was cut by 3 bases, the J end by 3 bases, with 29 bases between. Germline V gene lookup returns CDR1 GTSNPN and CDR2 SVGIG (reference sequence). CDR3 bases: TGTGCCTGGAGCAAGGGGCTCGCGAACCCAGGGTCCCGCTACACTGAAGCTTTCTTT. Protein product: CAWSKGLANPGSRYTEAFF. The complete variable domain, with remaining parts taken from reference TRBV30 and TRBJ1-1, reads SQTIHQWPATLVQPVGSPLSLECTVEGTSNPNLYWYRQAAGRGLQLLFYSVGIGQISSEVPQNLSASRPQDRQFILSSKKLLLSDSGFYLCAWSKGLANPGSRYTEAFFGQGTRLTVV.

This clone turned up a few times. The J gene is TRBJ1-5, the V gene TRBV6-5; D is possibly TRBD1 (6 bases). V lost 6 bases and J lost 5, with 11 bases in between. Germline CDR1 reads MNHEY; CDR2 reads SVGAGI. The CDR3 spans 13 residues. CDR3 nucleotide sequence: TGTGCCAGCAGCACAGGGAAACATCAGCCCCAGCATTTT. It translates to CASSTGKHQPQHF.

CDR3 sequence: CASSSDSRGGETQYF. The DNA for the CDR3 is TGTGCCAGCAGCTCAGACTCCCGGGGGGGAGAGACCCAGTACTTC. The chain employs TRBV5-6 and TRBJ2-5; TRBD2 agrees at 8 bases. The CDR3 consists of 15 residues. V was clipped by 3 bases and J by 4 bases; unmatched bases: 8. Germline V gene sequence: CDR1 SGHDT, CDR2 YYEEEE.

Only one count was recorded for this clone. This sequence joins TRBV28 and TRBJ2-1; TRBD2 matches 7 bases. Per the germline V gene, CDR1 is MDHEN and CDR2 is SYDVKM. V was clipped by 5 bases and J by 0 bases; unmatched bases: 7. The CDR3 is made up of 16 amino acids. CDR3 protein: CASSPAGVGSYNEQFF. The CDR3 DNA follows: TGTGCCAGCAGTCCGGCGGGAGTTGGCTCCTACAATGAGCAGTTCTTC.

V and J are TRBV6-5 and TRBJ1-2, with 8 bases identical to TRBD1. CDR3 length: 15 residues. Trimming at V came to 6 bases and at J to 4 bases, leaving 10 bases not matched to a gene. CDR1 is MNHEY, CDR2 SVGAGI, per germline. As DNA, the CDR3 is TGTGCCAGCAGCCTCAGACCACAGGGGGTCTATGGCTACACCTTC. It translates to CASSLRPQGVYGYTF.